A single sample is the source of the 25 T cell receptor beta chains below, sequenced in a study of metastatic and nonmetastatic thyroid tumors. Thyroid surgery took place with no prior treatment in any patient. Via MiXCR, TCRdb re-called the PCR reads. The table has 6,000 or so clones, around 35% seen once. Sequencing used adjacent normal tissue. These receptors originate from a male donor with papillary thyroid cancer or a benign thyroid nodule (not recorded which). Some clones in this sample may be carry-over from other donors' samples.

In its sample, this clone is medium-sized (0.01 to 0.1%). This sequence joins TRBV10-3 and TRBJ1-2; D may be TRBD1 (6 bases). Germline V lookup: CDR1 ENHRY, CDR2 SYGVKD. The CDR3 is made up of 15 amino acids. Trimming cost V 6 bases and J 5 bases, with 19 bases left between them. The CDR3 protein is CAIRMRQDGSYGYTF. The DNA of the CDR3 is TGTGCCATCAGGATGAGACAGGATGGGTCGTATGGCTACACCTTC.

The sample holds a few counts of this clone. The chain recombines TRBV6-1 with TRBJ1-4; the match to TRBD1 covers 7 bases. The CDR3 totals 15 residues. Germline V gene data show CDR1 as MNHNS and CDR2 as SASEGT. Trimming at V came to 1 base and at J to 7 bases, leaving 6 bases not matched to a gene. Here the CDR3 DNA reads TGTGCCAGCAGTGAAGGGGGAGGGGGCGGTGAAAAACTGTTTTTT. This codes for CASSEGGGGGEKLFF.

The chain links TRBV5-1 to TRBJ2-4, with D maybe TRBD1 (5 bases). The germline V gene has CDR1 SGHRS and CDR2 YFSETQ. Between the trimmed V and J ends, which lost 5 bases and 0 bases, there was a span of 15 bases. CDR3 size: 16 residues. The DNA of the CDR3 is TGCGCCAGCAGTCATGGGGTGGGGCTAGCCAAAAACATTCAGTACTTC. Amino acid sequence: CASSHGVGLAKNIQYF.

In this sample, this clone turned up a few times. The chain joins TRBV7-8 to TRBJ1-2, with 8 bases fitting TRBD1. Germline V lookup: CDR1 SGHVS, CDR2 FQNEAQ. V lost 5 bases and J lost 0; bases outside the gene matches: 8. The CDR3 is made up of 16 amino acids. CDR3 coding DNA: TGTGCCAGCAGCCAAGGACAGGGACACCCTAACTATGGCTACACCTTC. This sequence encodes CASSQGQGHPNYGYTF.

The gene calls are TRBV20-1 and TRBJ2-1, with 7 bases aligning to TRBD2. This CDR3 contains 14 residues. With V trimmed by 0 bases and J by 7 bases, 6 bases remained unmatched. Germline loops: CDR1 DFQATT, CDR2 SNEGSKA (reference sequence). The DNA of the CDR3 is TGCAGTGCTAGAGATGCGGCGGGAGTGAATGAGCAGTTCTTC. This gives the protein CSARDAAGVNEQFF.

This clone occurred a few times. The chain carries TRBV5-1 and TRBJ1-2, with a weak D call TRBD1 (6 bases). V was cut by 0 bases and J by 6 bases, with 9 bases left in between. In germline, CDR1 is SGHRS, CDR2 YFSETQ. The CDR3 covers 13 residues. CDR3 sequence reads: CASSLVAGDGYTF. CDR3 DNA sequence: TGCGCCAGCAGCTTGGTGGCAGGGGATGGCTACACCTTC.

A remark on this clone: Possible read error: a much larger clone is one base away. The rearrangement uses TRBV11-3 and TRBJ2-7, with D possibly matching TRBD1 (5 bases). Germline V gives CDR1 SGHNT, CDR2 YENEEA. Trimming removed 3 bases from V and 9 bases from J, with 12 bases in between. The CDR3 is 12 amino acids. The CDR3 here is CASSFTGHGQYF. The CDR3 DNA follows: TGTGCCAGCAGCTTTACAGGCCACGGGCAGTACTTC.

By sample share, this clone is large. This chain connects TRBV5-1 to TRBJ2-2, with D uncertain. Germline CDR1 is SGHRS and CDR2 is YFSETQ. V was shortened by 0 bases and J by 4 bases, with 19 bases between the two germline ends. The CDR3 sequence is 18 residues long. The CDR3 region is CASSLGAPFLSATGELFF. In DNA form, the CDR3 reads TGCGCCAGCAGCTTGGGGGCCCCGTTTTTGTCGGCCACCGGGGAGCTGTTTTTT.

This chain links TRBV11-2 with TRBJ2-1, with D perhaps matching TRBD1 (6 bases). Germline loops: CDR1 SGHAT, CDR2 FQNNGV. Trimming pared 5 bases from V and 7 bases from J, leaving 21 bases between. The CDR3 consists of 16 residues. The CDR3 loop is CASSRMTGHGMNEQFF. In DNA, the CDR3 is TGTGCCAGCAGCCGTATGACGGGACACGGTATGAATGAGCAGTTCTTC.

The CDR3 spells CASSPTADEQYF. DNA of the CDR3: TGTGCCAGCAGCCCGACGGCAGACGAGCAGTACTTC. The chain joins TRBV11-2 to TRBJ2-7; D is unresolved. Trimming pared 5 bases from V and 5 bases from J, leaving 10 bases between. Germline V gene data show CDR1 as SGHAT and CDR2 as FQNNGV. This CDR3 region has 12 residues.

In regard to this clone: One junction end disagrees with the germline gene, perhaps due to a read error. The rearrangement uses TRBV11-2 and TRBJ1-2; TRBD1 agrees at 7 bases. Germline V gene sequence: CDR1 SGHAT, CDR2 FQNNGV. This CDR3 has 15 residues. In DNA, the CDR3 is TGTGCCAACAGCTTACAAGGGGGCGCGGGAGGTGGCTACACCTTC. This codes for CANSLQGGAGGGYTF. Variable domain in full (rest from reference TRBV11-2 and TRBJ1-2): EAGVAQSPRYKIIEKRQSVAFWCNPISGHATLYWYQQILGQGPKLLIQFQNNGVVDDSQLPKDRFSAERLKGVDSTLKIQPAKLEDSAVYLCANSLQGGAGGGYTFGSGTRLTVV.

V is TRBV5-1 and J is TRBJ1-4, with D unclear. The CDR3 sequence is 13 residues long. From germline, CDR1 is SGHRS and CDR2 YFSETQ. V was shortened by 1 base and J by 2 bases, with 3 bases between the two germline ends. The chain's CDR3 is CASSLPTNEKLFF. The CDR3 nucleotides read TGCGCCAGCAGCTTGCCGACTAATGAAAAACTGTTTTTT.

V usage is TRBV6-1 and J usage is TRBJ2-7, with TRBD2 matching over 9 bases. The CDR3 is made up of 17 amino acids. The J segment lost 0 bases and the V segment lost 2 bases, leaving 8 bases of the junction unmatched. From germline, CDR1 is MNHNS and CDR2 SASEGT. CDR3 nucleotides: TGTGCCAGCAGTGAATATCCTAGCGGGGTAAGCTCCTACGAGCAGTACTTC. Residues: CASSEYPSGVSSYEQYF.

This clone was detected only a few times. The V gene is TRBV27, the J gene TRBJ2-2; 9 positions match TRBD2. Germline CDR1 is MNHEY and CDR2 is SMNVEV (reference sequence). Trimming cost V 5 bases and J 5 bases; bases outside gene matches: 12. The CDR3 contains 17 residues. DNA for the CDR3: TGTGCCAGCAGTCACACTAGCGGGCGAGTAACAACCGGGGAGCTGTTTTTT. It translates to CASSHTSGRVTTGELFF.

This clone was detected a few times. The V call is TRBV12-3 or TRBV12-4, the J call TRBJ1-4, with D tentatively TRBD1 (6 bases). This CDR3 contains 15 residues. The ends were cut back, 6 bases at V and 8 bases at J, with 19 bases in the middle. CDR3 sequence reads: CASRRGDLTWEKLFF. CDR3 coding DNA: TGTGCCAGCAGGAGGGGGGACCTCACGTGGGAAAAACTGTTTTTT.

The genes are TRBV28 and TRBJ2-5; TRBD2 agrees at 11 bases. Germline CDR1 MDHEN, CDR2 SYDVKM. With V trimmed by 6 bases and J by 2 bases, 11 bases remained unmatched. CDR3 length: 17 residues. CDR3 in amino acids: CASSLSLLAGEQETQYF. The DNA of the CDR3 is TGTGCCAGCAGCCTAAGCCTACTAGCGGGAGAACAAGAGACCCAGTACTTC.

This clone was found many times. This sample also contains other DNA sequences that code for the same CDR3. The chain links TRBV7-2 to TRBJ2-7; possible D gene TRBD2, 6 bases. Germline V gene lookup returns CDR1 SGHTA and CDR2 FQGNSA. This CDR3 is built from 14 residues. Trimming pared 5 bases from V and 2 bases from J, leaving 13 bases between. The CDR3 bases are TGTGCCAGCAGCCAATTAGCGGCAACCTACGAGCAGTACTTC. Translation: CASSQLAATYEQYF. Filled out from reference TRBV7-2 and TRBJ2-7, the complete variable domain reads GAGVSQSPSNKVTEKGKDVELRCDPISGHTALYWYRQSLGQGLEFLIYFQGNSAPDKSGLPSDRFSAERTGGSVSTLTIQRTQQEDSAVYLCASSQLAATYEQYFGPGTRLTVT.

V gene TRBV5-4 combines with J gene TRBJ2-3; maybe TRBD1 (6 bases). Trimming stripped 3 bases from V and 0 bases from J, with 23 bases between. Germline V lookup: CDR1 SGHNT, CDR2 YYREEE (reference sequence). The CDR3 contains 19 residues. CDR3 coding DNA: TGTGCCAGCAGCTGGCGAGGGGGTGGGGATGGAGGTAGCACAGATACGCAGTATTTT. This encodes CASSWRGGGDGGSTDTQYF.

The chain recombines TRBV20-1 with TRBJ1-2; D is undetermined. This CDR3 region has 13 residues. Germline V lookup: CDR1 DFQATT, CDR2 SNEGSKA (reference sequence). Trimming stripped 4 bases from V and 2 bases from J, with 11 bases between. The CDR3 loop reads CSAMRNRNYGYTF. CDR3 sequence (DNA): TGCAGTGCTATGCGCAATCGAAACTATGGCTACACCTTC.

This chain links TRBV6-2 or TRBV6-3 with TRBJ2-6; D ambiguous. CDR1 is MNHEY and CDR2 is SVGEGT in the germline V gene. The length of the CDR3 is 14 residues. V lost 2 bases and J 0 bases, leaving 2 bases between the germline ends. This CDR3 reads CASSYSSGANVLTF. The DNA for the CDR3 is TGTGCCAGCAGTTACAGCTCTGGGGCCAACGTCCTGACTTTC.

This clone has a handful of counts. The genes are TRBV20-1 and TRBJ2-2, with 7 bases that match TRBD2. V shed 3 bases, J shed 4 bases, and the junction held 8 bases outside the gene matches. Germline CDR1 DFQATT, CDR2 SNEGSKA (reference sequence). This CDR3 spans 15 amino acids. The CDR3 bases are TGCAGTGCTAGTATGACGGGAGGTAGCACCGGGGAGCTGTTTTTT. Protein sequence: CSASMTGGSTGELFF.

The J gene is TRBJ2-1, the V gene TRBV5-1; possible D gene TRBD2, 5 bases. Germline loops: CDR1 SGHRS, CDR2 YFSETQ. V lost 4 bases and J 0 bases, leaving 20 bases between the germline ends. CDR3 size: 18 residues. In nucleotides, the CDR3 is TGCGCCAGCAGCAGCCGACCCTCGAGGGAAAGCTCCTACAATGAGCAGTTCTTC. This gives the protein CASSSRPSRESSYNEQFF.

In regard to this clone: This CDR3 is missing its conserved last phenylalanine or tryptophan, likely due to a read error. The DNA is left out, because the CDR3 cannot be placed on it with certainty; the CDR3 is given as TCRdb lists it. The CDR3 sequence: CASTVLAQAWG. The chain recombines TRBV10-1 with TRBJ2-7; no DNA check was done on the table's D call, TRBD1. The CDR3 numbers 11 amino acids, ends counted. The V gene's germline CDR1 is WNHNN and CDR2 SYGVQD (reference sequence).

This clone showed up just once. V gene TRBV7-2 combines with J gene TRBJ2-7, with a tentative D call TRBD1 (6 bases). Trimming left V 4 bases short and J 2 bases short, with 12 bases between. Germline V gene lookup returns CDR1 SGHTA and CDR2 FQGNSA. The CDR3 runs to 14 residues. CDR3 loop: CASSSNREAYEQYF. The CDR3 nucleotides are TGTGCCAGCAGCTCAAACAGGGAAGCCTACGAGCAGTACTTC. The complete variable domain, with remaining parts taken from reference TRBV7-2 and TRBJ2-7, reads GAGVSQSPSNKVTEKGKDVELRCDPISGHTALYWYRQSLGQGLEFLIYFQGNSAPDKSGLPSDRFSAERTGGSVSTLTIQRTQQEDSAVYLCASSSNREAYEQYFGPGTRLTVT.

The table lists this clone with a few counts. The CDR3 protein is CASRAGTSGRSYYEQYF. The DNA of the CDR3 is TGTGCCAGCAGGGCTGGGACTAGCGGGCGATCTTACTACGAGCAGTACTTC. The chain uses TRBV12-3 or TRBV12-4 and TRBJ2-7, with 12 bases that match TRBD2. This CDR3 is 17 amino acids long. Trimming removed 6 bases from V and 3 bases from J; junction bases left unmatched: 12.